This T cell receptor (beta chain) was obtained from a study of a mutant IDH1 vaccine in newly diagnosed glioma. Study at large: The patients were given eight vaccinations, one each in weeks 1, 3, 5, 7, 11, 15, 19 and 23. It was radiotherapy, temozolomide, or both that patients received previously, with most receiving both.

The time point: week 23, last vaccination. Mutant IDH1 20-mer peptide, at 300 ug, made up each vaccine dose, with topical imiquimod. Assay: immunoSEQ multiplex PCR; the TCRdb copy retains only in-frame clones and omits some. Counted here are 38,000 or so clones, roughly four fifths occurring once; the ten biggest clones make up about 5.2%. Turning to this clone: Its cognate antigen is unknown.

Between the trimmed V and J ends, which lost 1 base and 5 bases, there was a span of 8 bases. CDR3 size: 13 residues. Germline V gene sequence: CDR1 KGHSH, CDR2 LQKENI. This rearrangement joins TRBV18 to TRBJ1-1; D unclear. The source material was PBMCs, sampled from a glioma patient whose treatment included an IDH1 peptide vaccine. The receptor's source is a man aged 40-49 years with glioma. The CDR3 region has the DNA TGTGCCAGCTCACCACTTCCGGGAACTGAAGCTTTCTTT. This sequence encodes CASSPLPGTEAFF.